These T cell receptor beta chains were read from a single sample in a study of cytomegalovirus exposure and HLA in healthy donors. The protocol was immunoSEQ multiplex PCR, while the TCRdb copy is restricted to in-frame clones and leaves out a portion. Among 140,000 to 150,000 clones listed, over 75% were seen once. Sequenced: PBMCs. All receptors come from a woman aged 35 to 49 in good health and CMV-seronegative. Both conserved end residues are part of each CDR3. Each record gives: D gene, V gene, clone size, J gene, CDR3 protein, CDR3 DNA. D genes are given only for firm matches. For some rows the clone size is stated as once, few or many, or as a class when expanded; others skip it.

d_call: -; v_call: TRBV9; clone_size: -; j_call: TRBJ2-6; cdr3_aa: CASSVEPGANVLTF; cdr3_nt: TGTGCCAGCAGCGTAGAGCCTGGGGCCAACGTCCTGACTTTC
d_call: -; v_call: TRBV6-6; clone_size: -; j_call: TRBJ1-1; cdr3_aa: CASTSQWRGTEAFF; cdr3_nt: TGTGCCAGCACCTCTCAATGGCGGGGAACTGAAGCTTTCTTT
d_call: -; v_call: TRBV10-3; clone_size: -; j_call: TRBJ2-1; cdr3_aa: CAISERQGRDEQFF; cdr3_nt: TGTGCCATCAGTGAACGGCAGGGGCGCGATGAGCAGTTCTTC
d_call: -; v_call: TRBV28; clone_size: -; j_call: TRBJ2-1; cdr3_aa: CASSYEKSSSYNEQFF; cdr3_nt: TGTGCCAGCAGTTACGAGAAGTCGAGCTCCTACAATGAGCAGTTCTTC
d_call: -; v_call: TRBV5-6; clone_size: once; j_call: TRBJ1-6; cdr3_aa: CASSFRGSNSPLHF; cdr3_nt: TGTGCCAGCAGCTTTCGGGGGTCTAATTCACCCCTCCACTTT
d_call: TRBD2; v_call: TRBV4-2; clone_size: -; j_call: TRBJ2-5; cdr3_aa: CASSQEVSAGGETQYF; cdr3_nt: TGTGCCAGCAGCCAAGAAGTGAGTGCGGGAGGAGAGACCCAGTACTTC
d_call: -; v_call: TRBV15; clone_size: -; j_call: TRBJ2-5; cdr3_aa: CATSRSGFQETQYF; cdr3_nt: TGTGCCACCAGCCGTAGCGGCTTCCAAGAGACCCAGTACTTC
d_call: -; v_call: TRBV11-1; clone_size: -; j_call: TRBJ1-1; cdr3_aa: CASSLPGAKNTEAFF; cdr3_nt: TGTGCCAGCAGCTTACCAGGGGCTAAGAACACTGAAGCTTTCTTT
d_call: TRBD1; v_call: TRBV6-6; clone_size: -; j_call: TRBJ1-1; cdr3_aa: CASSYSKPRTGAEAFF; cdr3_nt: TGTGCCAGCAGTTACTCGAAACCCAGGACAGGGGCCGAAGCTTTCTTT
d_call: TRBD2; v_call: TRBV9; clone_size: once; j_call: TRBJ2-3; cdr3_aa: CASSVTLADTDTQYF; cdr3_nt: TGTGCCAGCAGCGTAACACTAGCGGACACAGATACGCAGTATTTT
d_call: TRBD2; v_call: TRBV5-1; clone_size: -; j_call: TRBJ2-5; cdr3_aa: CASSWGLGPQETQYF; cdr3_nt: TGCGCCAGCAGCTGGGGACTAGGACCCCAAGAGACCCAGTACTTC
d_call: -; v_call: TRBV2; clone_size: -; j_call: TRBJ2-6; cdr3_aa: CASSGGVGANVLTF; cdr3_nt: TGTGCCAGCAGTGGGGGGGTTGGGGCCAACGTCCTGACTTTC
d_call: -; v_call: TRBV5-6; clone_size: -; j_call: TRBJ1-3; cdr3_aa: CASSARGSTGNTIYF; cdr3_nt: TGTGCCAGCAGCGCCCGGGGTTCAACGGGAAACACCATATATTTT
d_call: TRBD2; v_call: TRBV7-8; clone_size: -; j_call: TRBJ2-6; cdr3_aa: CASSLVPSGSSGANVLTF; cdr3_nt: TGTGCCAGCAGCTTAGTACCTAGCGGGAGTTCTGGGGCCAACGTCCTGACTTTC
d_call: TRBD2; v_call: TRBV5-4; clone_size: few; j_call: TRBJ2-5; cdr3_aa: CASSLEGEGTQYF; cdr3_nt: TGTGCCAGCAGCTTGGAAGGGGAGGGGACCCAGTACTTC
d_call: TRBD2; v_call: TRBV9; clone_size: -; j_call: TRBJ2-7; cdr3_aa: CASSVGSGLPSSYEQYF; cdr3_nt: TGTGCCAGCAGCGTAGGATCGGGACTACCTAGCTCCTACGAGCAGTACTTC
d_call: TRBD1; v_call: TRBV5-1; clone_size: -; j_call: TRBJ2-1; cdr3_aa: CASSFGQGKGGLSSYNEQFF; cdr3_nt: TGCGCCAGCAGCTTTGGACAGGGGAAAGGTGGTCTAAGCTCCTACAATGAGCAGTTCTTC
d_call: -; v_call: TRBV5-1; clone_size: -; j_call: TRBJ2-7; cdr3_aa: CASSLEDSLEQYF; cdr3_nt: TGCGCCAGCAGCTTGGAGGACTCACTCGAGCAGTACTTC